The T cell receptor beta chain under discussion was sequenced for a study of cytotoxic CD8 clonotypes in ibrutinib-treated CLL. Per the germline V gene, CDR1 is SGHVS and CDR2 is FNYEAQ. J was trimmed by 5 bases and V by 3 bases; bases with no gene match: 6. The CDR3 contains 17 residues. The data were produced by immunoSEQ multiplex PCR, yet TCRdb's version contains in-frame clones alone and is incomplete. The repertoire includes 330,000 or so clones, roughly 70% of them detected once, and around 6.5% sits in the top ten. The rearrangement links TRBV7-6 to TRBJ2-1, with TRBD2 matching 14 bases. Material: PBMCs, obtained after 36 months of ibrutinib treatment. This clonotype was sampled from a human donor with chronic lymphocytic leukemia. The CDR3 DNA sequence: TGTGCCAGCAGCTTTGTAGGGGGACTAGCGGGAGACAATGAGCAGTTCTTC. This encodes CASSFVGGLAGDNEQFF.